A single sample gave rise to the 23 T cell receptor beta chains below, sequenced in a study of shared clonotypes between healthy human individuals (dated by TCRdb to 2020 to 2022). Libraries were built with the immunoSEQ multiplex PCR assay. TCRdb limited this immuneACCESS table to in-frame rearrangements with V and J called. A share of clones is missing; checked studies link under half to unresolved V genes, and the rest is unexplained. The sample table contains approximately 2.4 million clones; only one count was recorded for around 95% of them. The ten largest clones take up around 0.13% of the sample. Sequencing was carried out using naive CD4+ T cells sorted from blood. The cell subset or site label of this sample denotes: CD45RA+ positively selected. These receptor sequences come from a man aged 18 to 35 in good health.

The gene calls are TRBV7-9 and TRBJ2-1; possibly TRBD1 for D (5 bases). CDR3 length: 16 amino acids. Germline CDR1 SEHNR, CDR2 FQNEAQ (reference sequence). Trimming shortened V by 4 bases and J by 8 bases, and 21 bases separated the two germline ends. The CDR3 DNA sequence: TGTGCCAGCAGCTACTCACTAAGGGGTAAAAGTGATGAGCAGTTCTTC. Translating gives CASSYSLRGKSDEQFF.

V gene TRBV9 combines with J gene TRBJ2-1, with a possible D match to TRBD1 (6 bases). The CDR3 spans 15 residues. V gave up 4 bases and J gave up 2 bases, with 13 bases separating them. Germline loops: CDR1 SGDLS, CDR2 YYNGEE. The chain's CDR3 is CASSPPGAPYNEQFF. Here the CDR3 DNA reads TGTGCCAGCAGCCCGCCAGGGGCCCCCTACAATGAGCAGTTCTTC. The full variable domain, with the rest looked up from reference TRBV9 and TRBJ2-1, is DSGVTQTPKHLITATGQRVTLRCSPRSGDLSVYWYQQSLDQGLQFLIQYYNGEERAKGNILERFSAQQFPDLHSELNLSSLELGDSALYFCASSPPGAPYNEQFFGPGTRLTVL.

This clone appeared a single time. The V and J genes are TRBV7-2 and TRBJ1-3; a possible D gene is TRBD1 (6 bases). Germline V CDR1 and CDR2: SGHTA, FQGNSA. CDR3 size: 14 residues. Trimming removed 5 bases from V and 1 base from J, with 9 bases in between. The DNA for the CDR3 is TGTGCCAGCAGCCAACAGGGTTCTGGAAACACCATATATTTT. This encodes CASSQQGSGNTIYF.

This chain connects TRBV5-1 to TRBJ2-7; 7 bases align to TRBD1. This CDR3 is 14 amino acids long. Germline CDR1 SGHRS, CDR2 YFSETQ. The V and J ends lost 5 bases and 3 bases, in that order; junction bases with no gene match: 8. The CDR3 loop is CASRIGGNDYEQYF. CDR3 DNA: TGCGCCAGCAGGATAGGGGGCAATGACTACGAGCAGTACTTC. The whole variable domain, filled in from reference TRBV5-1 and TRBJ2-7, reads KAGVTQTPRYLIKTRGQQVTLSCSPISGHRSVSWYQQTPGQGLQFLFEYFSETQRNKGNFPGRFSGRQFSNSRSEMNVSTLELGDSALYLCASRIGGNDYEQYFGPGTRLTVT.

The CDR3 DNA reads as TGTGCCAGCACCCCAGGGCAGGACTCCTACGAGCAGTACTTC. Amino acid sequence: CASTPGQDSYEQYF. The gene calls are TRBV11-2 and TRBJ2-7; possibly TRBD1 for D (5 bases). V was trimmed by 7 bases and J by 0 bases, leaving 13 bases between them. Per the germline V gene, CDR1 is SGHAT and CDR2 is FQNNGV. CDR3 length equals 14 residues.

V and J are TRBV10-3 and TRBJ1-5; the match to TRBD1 covers 8 bases. The trim removed 10 bases at V and 5 bases at J, leaving 4 bases unmatched. Germline CDR1 ENHRY, CDR2 SYGVKD. This CDR3 contains 12 residues. CDR3 DNA sequence: TGTGCCACCACAGGGGGGTATCAGCCCCAGCATTTT. It translates to CATTGGYQPQHF.

This chain links TRBV30 with TRBJ2-1; 8 bases align to TRBD2. The germline gives CDR1 GTSNPN, CDR2 SVGIG (reference sequence). Trimming cost V 0 bases and J 4 bases; bases outside gene matches: 11. CDR3 length: 17 amino acids. The CDR3 here is CAWSVLPMTSAYNEQFF. The CDR3 DNA reads TGTGCCTGGAGTGTCCTTCCAATGACTAGCGCGTACAATGAGCAGTTCTTC.

This chain links TRBV2 with TRBJ2-1; 12 bases agree with TRBD1. The V gene end was trimmed by 6 bases and the J gene end by 4 bases; junction bases not matched to a gene: 13. The CDR3 has 18 amino acids. Germline values: CDR1 SNHLY, CDR2 FYNNEI. The CDR3 DNA sequence: TGTGCCAGCAGAGCCGGGACAGGGGGCATCGGGGGTTACAATGAGCAGTTCTTC. It yields the protein CASRAGTGGIGGYNEQFF.

The rearrangement joins TRBV14 to TRBJ1-6; D gene ambiguous. The germline CDR1 and CDR2 sequences are SGHDN and FVKESK. This CDR3 comprises 16 residues. Trimming pared 1 base from V and 10 bases from J, leaving 17 bases between. CDR3 sequence (DNA): TGTGCCAGCAGCCAAGCCAAGCCCTCAAGTGGATCACCCCTCCACTTT. Translated: CASSQAKPSSGSPLHF.

V usage is TRBV7-3 and J usage is TRBJ1-2; 8 nucleotides agree with TRBD1. With 0 bases clipped from V and 5 bases from J, the junction kept 5 bases outside the gene matches. Germline V gives CDR1 SGHTA, CDR2 FQGTGA. The CDR3 sequence is 15 residues long. CDR3 region: CASSLTPGQGYGYTF. CDR3 in DNA: TGTGCCAGCAGCTTAACCCCAGGACAGGGATATGGCTACACCTTC.

This sequence joins TRBV9 and TRBJ1-5; 9 bases map to TRBD1. This CDR3 is 14 amino acids long. The ends lost 5 bases at V and 6 bases at J; junction bases unmatched: 6. Germline-derived CDR1 and CDR2 are SGDLS and YYNGEE. The CDR3 here is CASSDTGGFQPQHF. CDR3 coding DNA: TGTGCCAGCAGTGATACAGGGGGCTTTCAGCCCCAGCATTTT.

V usage is TRBV7-2 and J usage is TRBJ2-7, with D possibly matching TRBD2 (6 bases). In germline, CDR1 is SGHTA, CDR2 FQGNSA. V was trimmed by 4 bases and J by 3 bases, leaving 13 bases between them. This CDR3 region has 14 residues. The CDR3 protein is CASSSGLANYEQYF. The CDR3 DNA follows: TGTGCCAGCAGCTCGGGACTGGCAAACTACGAGCAGTACTTC. Variable domain in full (rest from reference TRBV7-2 and TRBJ2-7): GAGVSQSPSNKVTEKGKDVELRCDPISGHTALYWYRQSLGQGLEFLIYFQGNSAPDKSGLPSDRFSAERTGGSVSTLTIQRTQQEDSAVYLCASSSGLANYEQYFGPGTRLTVT.

This clone was recorded only once. The chain couples TRBV5-4 to TRBJ1-2; the D gene is possibly TRBD1 (5 bases). The CDR3 is made up of 16 amino acids. The V end lost 4 bases, the J end lost 3 bases, and 19 bases lay between the germline ends. Germline CDR1 SGHNT, CDR2 YYREEE (reference sequence). The CDR3, as DNA: TGTGCCAGCAGCCCGGGTCGGGGGAATGTGGACTATGGCTACACCTTC. It yields the protein CASSPGRGNVDYGYTF.

The chain carries TRBV5-5 and TRBJ2-7; no clear D gene. There are 15 residues in the CDR3. The germline V and J ends were trimmed by 0 bases and 4 bases, with 14 bases remaining between them. The germline V gene has CDR1 SGHKS and CDR2 YYEKEE (reference sequence). The CDR3 DNA follows: TGTGCCAGCAGCTTGGCCCTAGGGATGGGATACGAGCAGTACTTC. This sequence encodes CASSLALGMGYEQYF.

The V gene is TRBV5-1, the J gene TRBJ1-4; 8 bases are shared with TRBD1. Germline trimming cut 5 bases from V and 3 bases from J; bases unmatched to any gene: 6. The CDR3 consists of 15 residues. Looked up from germline, CDR1 is SGHRS and CDR2 is YFSETQ. The CDR3 loop reads CASRLQQGANEKLFF. As DNA, the CDR3 is TGCGCCAGCAGGCTACAACAGGGGGCTAATGAAAAACTGTTTTTT.

The rearrangement uses TRBV2 and TRBJ1-5; D possibly corresponds to TRBD1 (6 bases). Germline CDR1 is SNHLY and CDR2 is FYNNEI. The CDR3 loop spans 16 amino acids. The germline V and J ends were trimmed by 4 bases and 0 bases, with 13 bases remaining between them. CDR3 loop: CASSGIQGDSNQPQHF. CDR3 in DNA: TGTGCCAGCAGTGGGATACAGGGAGATAGCAATCAGCCCCAGCATTTT.

The V and J genes are TRBV4-1 and TRBJ2-3; the D gene could be TRBD1 or TRBD2 (6 bases each). CDR3 size: 16 residues. The germline CDR1 and CDR2 sequences are MGHRA and YSYEKL. Trimming left V 0 bases short and J 4 bases short, with 14 bases between. The CDR3 DNA reads as TGCGCCAGCAGCCAAGATCTAGGGGGGATCGCAGATACGCAGTATTTT. Translated: CASSQDLGGIADTQYF.

This clone was recorded once. The junction does not match germline at one end; this may be a read error. The chain carries TRBV2 and TRBJ2-7, with TRBD1 identical over 8 bases. This CDR3 spans 12 amino acids. Germline assignment: CDR1 SNHLY and CDR2 FYNNEI. CDR3 sequence reads: CASSFGGQVQDF. CDR3 in DNA: TGTGCCAGCAGTTTCGGGGGACAGGTCCAGGACTTC.

This clone was picked up a small number of times. The chain links TRBV2 to TRBJ1-2; D is unclear. Germline lookup yields CDR1 SNHLY and CDR2 FYNNEI. Trimming took off 0 bases at V and 8 bases at J, with 10 bases between the two ends. This CDR3 comprises 13 residues. The CDR3 DNA sequence: TGTGCCAGCAGTGAAGCTGCGGTTTCCGGCTACACCTTC. Its translation is CASSEAAVSGYTF. Based on the CDR3 plus reference TRBV2 and TRBJ1-2, the full variable domain is EPEVTQTPSHQVTQMGQEVILRCVPISNHLYFYWYRQILGQKVEFLVSFYNNEISEKSEIFDDQFSVERPDGSNFTLKIRSTKLEDSAMYFCASSEAAVSGYTFGSGTRLTVV.

CDR3 in amino acids: CASSLLRGSGNYEQYF. In nucleotides, the CDR3 is TGTGCCAGCAGCTTACTTAGGGGTAGCGGGAACTACGAGCAGTACTTC. V gene TRBV13 combines with J gene TRBJ2-7, with 8 nucleotides matching TRBD2. Trimming took 2 bases from V and 3 from J; bases not matched to a gene: 9. The CDR3 sequence is 16 residues long. The germline CDR1 and CDR2 sequences are PRHDT and FYEKMQ (reference sequence).

This sequence joins TRBV18 and TRBJ2-7; the match to TRBD1 covers 10 bases. V trimming: 1 base; J trimming: 2 bases; junction bases outside the gene matches: 8. The CDR3 is made up of 17 amino acids. CDR1 and CDR2 from the germline V gene are KGHSH and LQKENI. The CDR3, as DNA: TGTGCCAGCTCACCACTCTCCGGGACAGGGGCCACCTACGAGCAGTACTTC. This sequence encodes CASSPLSGTGATYEQYF.

The rearrangement joins TRBV5-6 to TRBJ2-2; D gene ambiguous. The CDR3 has 16 residues. The germline CDR1 and CDR2 sequences are SGHDT and YYEEEE. Trimming stripped 2 bases from V and 2 bases from J, with 13 bases between. This chain's CDR3 is CASSLGSLINTGELFF. CDR3 in DNA: TGTGCCAGCAGCTTAGGATCCCTCATTAACACCGGGGAGCTGTTTTTT. The complete variable domain, with remaining parts taken from reference TRBV5-6 and TRBJ2-2, reads DAGVTQSPTHLIKTRGQQVTLRCSPKSGHDTVSWYQQALGQGPQFIFQYYEEEERQRGNFPDRFSGHQFPNYSSELNVNALLLGDSALYLCASSLGSLINTGELFFGEGSRLTVL.

Remarks on this clone: This CDR3 is also generated by other DNA sequences in the sample. The V and J genes are TRBV5-4 and TRBJ2-3; D call uncertain. Trimming cost V 1 base and J 0 bases, with 9 bases left between them. The germline CDR1 and CDR2 sequences are SGHNT and YYREEE (reference sequence). CDR3 length: 15 amino acids. CDR3 nucleotide sequence: TGTGCCAGCAGCTTGCCGCAAGCTAGCACAGATACGCAGTATTTT. Its protein is CASSLPQASTDTQYF.